Listed below are T cell receptor beta chains from one sample, sequenced in a study of a mutant IDH1 vaccine in newly diagnosed glioma. The assay was immunoSEQ multiplex PCR, and TCRdb's table has in-frame clones only and misses some. The table lists 45,000 to 65,000 clones, around 82% of them singletons. These TCRs are of unknown antigen specificity. Sequencing was performed on PBMCs, taken from a glioma patient whose treatment included an IDH1 peptide vaccine. The source is a woman in her late teens or twenties with glioma. Some clones in this sample may be carry-over from other donors' samples. CDR3s include the opening cysteine and the closing phenylalanine or tryptophan. A D gene is named only where the DNA matches it firmly. The size entry is marked missing in some rows and otherwise reads once, few, many or a size class.

clone_size: NA
j_call: TRBJ1-2
d_call: TRBD1
v_call: TRBV5-1
cdr3_aa: CASSFAGTANYGYTF
cdr3_nt: TGCGCCAGCAGCTTCGCCGGGACAGCTAACTATGGCTACACCTTC

clone_size: NA
j_call: TRBJ2-2
d_call: TRBD2
v_call: TRBV6-1
cdr3_aa: CASSELAGDTGELFF
cdr3_nt: TGTGCCAGCAGTGAACTAGCGGGGGACACCGGGGAGCTGTTTTTT

clone_size: NA
j_call: TRBJ1-2
d_call: NA
v_call: TRBV25-1
cdr3_aa: CASSEVMNYGYTF
cdr3_nt: TGTGCCAGCAGCGAGGTGATGAACTATGGCTACACCTTC

clone_size: few
j_call: TRBJ1-4
d_call: TRBD1
v_call: TRBV2
cdr3_aa: CASTGGGEKLFF
cdr3_nt: TGTGCCAGTACAGGGGGGGGTGAAAAACTGTTTTTT

clone_size: few
j_call: TRBJ1-5
d_call: TRBD1
v_call: TRBV19
cdr3_aa: CASSIMGRQGHQHF
cdr3_nt: TGTGCCAGTAGTATAATGGGTAGACAGGGGCACCAGCATTTT

clone_size: NA
j_call: TRBJ1-4
d_call: TRBD1
v_call: TRBV28
cdr3_aa: CASRSGQGGSRKLFF
cdr3_nt: TGTGCCAGCAGATCGGGACAGGGTGGATCTCGGAAACTGTTTTTT

clone_size: NA
j_call: TRBJ1-3
d_call: NA
v_call: TRBV6-5
cdr3_aa: CASSYQGTPGNTIYF
cdr3_nt: TGTGCCAGCAGTTACCAGGGTACTCCTGGAAACACCATATATTTT

clone_size: NA
j_call: TRBJ2-7
d_call: NA
v_call: TRBV7-2
cdr3_aa: CASSLPVGPGAEQYF
cdr3_nt: TGTGCCAGCAGCCTTCCGGTGGGTCCGGGGGCCGAGCAGTACTTC

clone_size: NA
j_call: TRBJ2-3
d_call: NA
v_call: TRBV29-1
cdr3_aa: CSVDFGQITDTQYF
cdr3_nt: TGCAGCGTTGATTTTGGACAGATCACAGATACGCAGTATTTT

clone_size: NA
j_call: TRBJ1-3
d_call: NA
v_call: TRBV7-9
cdr3_aa: CASSLGGGGSGNTIYF
cdr3_nt: TGTGCCAGCAGCTTGGGAGGGGGGGGCTCTGGAAACACCATATATTTT

clone_size: NA
j_call: TRBJ1-1
d_call: NA
v_call: TRBV6-5
cdr3_aa: CASSPLPNRNTEAFF
cdr3_nt: TGTGCCAGCAGTCCGCTTCCCAATCGGAACACTGAAGCTTTCTTT

clone_size: NA
j_call: TRBJ1-1
d_call: NA
v_call: TRBV5-4
cdr3_aa: CASSLGALPEAFF
cdr3_nt: TGTGCCAGCAGCTTGGGGGCACTCCCCGAAGCTTTCTTT

clone_size: NA
j_call: TRBJ1-2
d_call: TRBD1
v_call: TRBV7-9
cdr3_aa: CASRKDRGALSYTF
cdr3_nt: TGTGCCAGCAGGAAGGACAGGGGCGCTCTGAGCTACACCTTC

clone_size: NA
j_call: TRBJ2-7
d_call: TRBD2
v_call: TRBV5-1
cdr3_aa: CASSLTSGNQYF
cdr3_nt: TGCGCCAGCAGCTTAACTAGCGGGAACCAGTACTTC

clone_size: NA
j_call: TRBJ1-5
d_call: NA
v_call: TRBV2
cdr3_aa: CASSDRGLTQPQHF
cdr3_nt: TGTGCCAGCAGTGACAGGGGTCTGACTCAGCCCCAGCATTTT

clone_size: NA
j_call: TRBJ2-5
d_call: TRBD2
v_call: TRBV9
cdr3_aa: CASSVGNGGGVRETQYF
cdr3_nt: TGTGCCAGCAGCGTAGGGAATGGCGGGGGGGTGAGAGAGACCCAGTACTTC

clone_size: NA
j_call: TRBJ1-2
d_call: NA
v_call: TRBV27
cdr3_aa: CASSLAAGTGYTF
cdr3_nt: TGTGCCAGCAGTTTAGCGGCGGGGACTGGCTACACCTTC

clone_size: NA
j_call: TRBJ1-5
d_call: NA
v_call: TRBV9
cdr3_aa: CASSLGGSSSQPQHF
cdr3_nt: TGTGCCAGCAGTTTGGGCGGATCCTCCAGTCAGCCCCAGCATTTT

clone_size: NA
j_call: TRBJ2-6
d_call: TRBD1
v_call: TRBV5-1
cdr3_aa: CASSPTGTGANVLTF
cdr3_nt: TGCGCCAGCAGTCCGACAGGGACGGGGGCCAACGTCCTGACTTTC

clone_size: NA
j_call: TRBJ2-1
d_call: NA
v_call: TRBV7-2
cdr3_aa: CASSPLRDEQFF
cdr3_nt: TGTGCCAGCAGCCCCCTGCGGGATGAGCAGTTCTTC

clone_size: many
j_call: TRBJ2-7
d_call: TRBD2
v_call: TRBV19
cdr3_aa: CASSIPSGSDEQYF
cdr3_nt: TGTGCCAGTAGTATCCCTAGCGGGTCTGACGAGCAGTACTTC

clone_size: NA
j_call: TRBJ2-7
d_call: NA
v_call: TRBV6-1
cdr3_aa: CASIDSYEQYF
cdr3_nt: TGTGCCAGCATAGACTCCTACGAGCAGTACTTC

clone_size: NA
j_call: TRBJ1-5
d_call: NA
v_call: TRBV30
cdr3_aa: CAWSKGGGTPNQPQHF
cdr3_nt: TGTGCCTGGAGTAAGGGGGGGGGAACTCCCAATCAGCCCCAGCATTTT

clone_size: NA
j_call: TRBJ2-2
d_call: NA
v_call: TRBV15
cdr3_aa: CATSRDRGTGELFF
cdr3_nt: TGTGCCACCAGCAGAGACAGGGGAACCGGGGAGCTGTTTTTT

clone_size: NA
j_call: TRBJ2-1
d_call: NA
v_call: TRBV7-9
cdr3_aa: CASSLAPREFNEQFF
cdr3_nt: TGTGCCAGCAGCTTAGCGCCTAGGGAATTTAATGAGCAGTTCTTC

clone_size: NA
j_call: TRBJ2-7
d_call: TRBD1
v_call: TRBV7-8
cdr3_aa: CASSSSPGQGYEQYF
cdr3_nt: TGTGCCAGCAGCAGTTCCCCGGGACAGGGCTACGAGCAGTACTTC

clone_size: NA
j_call: TRBJ2-7
d_call: NA
v_call: TRBV5-6
cdr3_aa: CASSLDSLYEQYF
cdr3_nt: TGTGCCAGCAGCTTGGATTCGCTCTACGAGCAGTACTTC

clone_size: NA
j_call: TRBJ1-2
d_call: NA
v_call: TRBV11-2
cdr3_aa: CASSLDNRRASNYGYTF
cdr3_nt: TGTGCCAGCAGCTTAGATAACAGGCGCGCATCTAACTATGGCTACACCTTC